The rows below give T cell receptor beta chains drawn from one sample of a study of shared clonotypes between healthy human individuals. Here immunoSEQ multiplex PCR was the method, and the copy in TCRdb shows in-frame clones only, minus some. Of some 690,000 clones listed, less than 95% are singletons. The sequenced sample consisted of memory CD8+ T cells from PBMCs. Source of these receptors: a young man in good health. Some clones in this sample may be carry-over from other donors' samples. CDR3s leave out the opening cysteine and the closing phenylalanine or tryptophan.

>TRBV28
ASSWAGNQPQH
>TRBV19
ASGTGYNEQF
>TRBV16
ASSPPGQGYSGNTIY
>TRBV7-8
ASSETGYEQY
>TRBV6-5
ASSYNWDRRNTEAF
>TRBV7-9
ASSPRGYNEQF
>TRBV7-6
ASSLMPEAYEQY
>TRBV10-3
AISVEGSAF
>TRBV11-2
ASSPGTGDYEQY
>TRBV4-2
ASSQDLSGTSGVSYEQY
>TRBV9
ASSVGVGWGTEAF
>TRBV27
ASRKGFSTDTQY
>TRBV29-1
SVYIMGFGETQY
>TRBV10-3
AISDFSGRYEQY
>TRBV7-9
ASSNRGSDEAF
>TRBV7-2
ASSSRSNSNQPQH
>TRBV2
ASIGREGNNEQF
>TRBV18
ASSPPGNEKLF
>TRBV5-5
ASSIQGAPEAF
>TRBV11-3
ASSFRDSGNEQF
>TRBV4-1
ASSHATSGGTYEQY
>TRBV6-5
ASSPDLYGYT
>TRBV5-1
ASSLERRGTYNEQF
>TRBV27
ASSLYWGVSSYNEQF
>TRBV27
ASSWTGGSYEQY